This T cell receptor beta chain was found in a study of PD-L1 blockade in urothelial cancer. Study background: The patients' atezolizumab therapy, 1,200 mg intravenously every 3 weeks, started in about 2014. Median T cell yield from blood was 130,000 to 150,000.

J was trimmed by 4 bases and V by 7 bases; bases with no gene match: 8. There are 14 residues in the CDR3. The germline CDR1 and CDR2 sequences are MGHDK and SYGVNS. Measured with immunoSEQ multiplex PCR; TCRdb has only the in-frame clones, and not every one. The data hold some 50,000 clones, with around nine tenths observed a single time. Time point noted: pretreatment peripheral blood. For each patient, 1 to 8 samples were obtained, pretreatment and on-treatment. The receptor comes from a woman aged 55-75 years with urothelial cancer. V is TRBV25-1 and J is TRBJ1-2; 8 positions match TRBD1. Material: PBMCs, obtained around atezolizumab (anti-PD-L1) treatment. In DNA form, the CDR3 reads TGTGCCAGCACCCGGACAGGGCTCGGCTATGGCTACACCTTC. This codes for CASTRTGLGYGYTF.